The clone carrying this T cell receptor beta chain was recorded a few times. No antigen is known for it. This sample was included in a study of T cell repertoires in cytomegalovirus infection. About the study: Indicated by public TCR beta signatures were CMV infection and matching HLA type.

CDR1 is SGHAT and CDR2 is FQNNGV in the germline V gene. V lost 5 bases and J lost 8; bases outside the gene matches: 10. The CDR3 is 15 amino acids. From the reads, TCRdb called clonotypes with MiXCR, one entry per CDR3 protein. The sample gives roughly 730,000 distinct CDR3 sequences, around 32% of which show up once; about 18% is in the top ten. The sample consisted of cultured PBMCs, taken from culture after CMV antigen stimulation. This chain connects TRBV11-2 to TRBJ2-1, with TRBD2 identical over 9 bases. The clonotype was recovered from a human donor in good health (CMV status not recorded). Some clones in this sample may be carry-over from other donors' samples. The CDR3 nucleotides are TGTGCCAGCAGCCCTTGGGTAGCGGGAGTAGATGAGCAGTTCTTC. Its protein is CASSPWVAGVDEQFF.